This T cell receptor (beta chain) was retrieved from a study of blood T cells in healthy people across ages. General study results and limits: Observed TCR beta diversity per million T cells went down as age went up. This fall followed a roughly linear course with age.

Through a sample-barcoded 5' primer and a J-beta primer mix, a second PCR was run for about 6 to 12 cycles. In TCRdb, the 5' RACE reads were re-called with MiXCR into one record per CDR3 protein. The sample lists some 1.4 million distinct CDR3 sequences; 35% to 45% were seen once. Comment on this clonotype: Antigen specificity is unknown.

The sequencing sample was made of blood. The TCR originated in a woman aged 18 to 35 in good health.

Here the CDR3 reads CASSVGWGSSYEQYF. The CDR3 nucleotides read TGTGCCAGCAGCGTAGGGTGGGGCTCATCCTACGAGCAGTACTTC. The gene calls are TRBV9 and TRBJ2-7, with D possibly TRBD1 on 5 matching bases. Germline V lookup: CDR1 SGDLS, CDR2 YYNGEE. The CDR3 is 15 residues long. Trimming shortened V by 0 bases and J by 1 base, and 11 bases separated the two germline ends. The full variable domain, completed using reference TRBV9 and TRBJ2-7, is DSGVTQTPKHLITATGQRVTLRCSPRSGDLSVYWYQQSLDQGLQFLIQYYNGEERAKGNILERFSAQQFPDLHSELNLSSLELGDSALYFCASSVGWGSSYEQYFGPGTRLTVT.